This T cell receptor (beta chain) came from a study of identical twins. One entry per CDR3 protein, called by TCRdb with MiXCR from the 5' RACE reads. The sample lists roughly 490,000 distinct CDR3 sequences, roughly an eighth seen once, with about 1% in the top ten. The CDR3 loop spans 15 amino acids. The trim removed 3 bases at V and 6 bases at J, leaving 8 bases unmatched. Another study also made use of these data, one on yellow fever vaccine responses in identical twins.

The sequence was collected from a woman aged 18 to 35 in good health. The J gene is TRBJ2-3, the V gene TRBV12-3 or TRBV12-4; 8 bases align to TRBD2. Sequencing was performed on CD4+ T cells sorted from blood. Written as DNA, the CDR3 is TGTGCCAGCAGTTTGTCGGCGGGGGGCGGTGATACGCAGTATTTT. It encodes CASSLSAGGGDTQYF.